These T cell receptor beta chains were read from a single sample in a study of T cells in Graves' hyperthyroidism and ophthalmopathy. MiXCR, run by TCRdb on the multiplex PCR reads, gives a single entry per CDR3 protein. The profile shows about 480,000 distinct CDR3 sequences, approximately 15% of them singletons. The sample was blood. These receptors were collected from a woman under 30 with Graves' hyperthyroidism. The CDR3 runs from the conserved cysteine through the conserved F or W. Each record gives: clone size, D gene, V gene, J gene, CDR3 protein, CDR3 DNA. D genes are given only for firm matches. A row's size may be missing; if present it is once, few, many or a size class.

abundance: many; d_gene: NA; v_gene: TRBV5-1; j_gene: TRBJ1-1; CDR3aa: CASSRDKDTEAFF; CDR3nt: TGCGCCAGCAGCCGAGACAAAGACACTGAAGCTTTCTTT
abundance: many; d_gene: NA; v_gene: TRBV27; j_gene: TRBJ2-1; CDR3aa: CASSRKAMLSYNEQFF; CDR3nt: TGTGCCAGCAGTCGAAAAGCGATGCTATCCTACAATGAGCAGTTCTTC
abundance: many; d_gene: TRBD1; v_gene: TRBV29-1; j_gene: TRBJ1-1; CDR3aa: CSAGQGAINTEAFF; CDR3nt: TGCAGCGCCGGACAGGGGGCTATCAACACTGAAGCTTTCTTT
abundance: many; d_gene: TRBD2; v_gene: TRBV24-1; j_gene: TRBJ2-1; CDR3aa: CATSDKTSGSKGNEQFF; CDR3nt: TGTGCCACCAGTGATAAGACTAGCGGGAGTAAAGGGAATGAGCAGTTCTTC
abundance: many; d_gene: NA; v_gene: TRBV24-1; j_gene: TRBJ2-2; CDR3aa: CATSAVYSFTGELFF; CDR3nt: TGTGCCACCAGTGCAGTTTACAGTTTCACCGGGGAGCTGTTTTTT
abundance: many; d_gene: TRBD2; v_gene: TRBV10-1; j_gene: TRBJ2-5; CDR3aa: CASSASGEGETQYF; CDR3nt: TGCGCCAGCAGTGCCTCGGGGGAGGGAGAGACCCAGTACTTC
abundance: NA; d_gene: TRBD2; v_gene: TRBV28; j_gene: TRBJ2-2; CDR3aa: CASSQGGDDTGELFF; CDR3nt: TGTGCCAGCAGTCAGGGAGGGGACGACACCGGGGAGCTGTTTTTT
abundance: many; d_gene: NA; v_gene: TRBV12-3/TRBV12-4; j_gene: TRBJ2-1; CDR3aa: CASSSVGGRNEQFF; CDR3nt: TGTGCCAGCAGTTCCGTGGGGGGCCGGAATGAGCAGTTCTTC
abundance: many; d_gene: NA; v_gene: TRBV12-3/TRBV12-4; j_gene: TRBJ2-6; CDR3aa: CASSLALRDSGANVLTF; CDR3nt: TGTGCCAGCAGTTTAGCGCTGAGAGACTCTGGGGCCAACGTCCTGACTTTC
abundance: many; d_gene: NA; v_gene: TRBV6-1; j_gene: TRBJ1-2; CDR3aa: CAIPGGDSSYGYTF; CDR3nt: TGTGCCATCCCGGGGGGTGATTCCTCCTATGGCTACACCTTC
abundance: NA; d_gene: NA; v_gene: TRBV6-1; j_gene: TRBJ1-3; CDR3aa: CASRRFSGNTIYF; CDR3nt: TGTGCCAGCAGGCGTTTCTCTGGAAACACCATATATTTT
abundance: many; d_gene: NA; v_gene: TRBV11-3; j_gene: TRBJ1-1; CDR3aa: CASSLGASEAFF; CDR3nt: TGTGCCAGCAGCTTAGGGGCGTCTGAAGCTTTCTTT
abundance: many; d_gene: TRBD1; v_gene: TRBV12-5; j_gene: TRBJ1-2; CDR3aa: CASGLVRTGAYGYTF; CDR3nt: TGTGCTAGTGGTTTGGTAAGGACAGGCGCCTATGGCTACACCTTC
abundance: many; d_gene: TRBD2; v_gene: TRBV3-1; j_gene: TRBJ2-5; CDR3aa: CASSQDPSGTAETQYF; CDR3nt: TGTGCCAGCAGCCAAGACCCTAGCGGGACGGCAGAGACCCAGTACTTC
abundance: many; d_gene: NA; v_gene: TRBV6-5; j_gene: TRBJ1-5; CDR3aa: CASSSRHPDGNQPQHF; CDR3nt: TGTGCCAGCAGTTCCAGACACCCGGATGGCAATCAGCCCCAGCATTTT
abundance: many; d_gene: TRBD2; v_gene: TRBV24-1; j_gene: TRBJ2-1; CDR3aa: CATSDLKREAFNEQFF; CDR3nt: TGTGCCACCAGTGATCTCAAGCGGGAGGCTTTCAATGAGCAGTTCTTC
abundance: NA; d_gene: NA; v_gene: TRBV30; j_gene: TRBJ1-2; CDR3aa: CAWDIGTDYGYTF; CDR3nt: TGTGCCTGGGACATTGGGACCGACTATGGCTACACCTTC
abundance: many; d_gene: NA; v_gene: TRBV5-1; j_gene: TRBJ2-1; CDR3aa: CASSLAETGNEQFF; CDR3nt: TGCGCCAGCAGCTTAGCGGAGACGGGGAATGAGCAGTTCTTC
abundance: NA; d_gene: TRBD2; v_gene: TRBV19; j_gene: TRBJ2-7; CDR3aa: CASSEGLAGGLNEQYF; CDR3nt: TGTGCCAGTAGTGAGGGACTAGCGGGAGGGCTTAACGAGCAGTACTTC
abundance: many; d_gene: NA; v_gene: TRBV18; j_gene: TRBJ1-1; CDR3aa: CASSPGVHTEAFF; CDR3nt: TGTGCCAGCTCACCCGGGGTACACACTGAAGCTTTCTTT
abundance: NA; d_gene: NA; v_gene: TRBV30; j_gene: TRBJ2-2; CDR3aa: CAWSVRQEGTGELFF; CDR3nt: TGTGCCTGGAGTGTACGTCAGGAAGGGACCGGGGAGCTGTTTTTT
abundance: many; d_gene: NA; v_gene: TRBV27; j_gene: TRBJ2-1; CDR3aa: CASSSHGNLNEQFF; CDR3nt: TGTGCCAGCAGTTCCCACGGCAACCTCAATGAGCAGTTCTTC
abundance: many; d_gene: NA; v_gene: TRBV12-3/TRBV12-4; j_gene: TRBJ2-5; CDR3aa: CASSTRGETQYF; CDR3nt: TGTGCCAGCAGCACAAGGGGAGAGACCCAGTACTTC
abundance: many; d_gene: NA; v_gene: TRBV11-2; j_gene: TRBJ1-1; CDR3aa: CASSPRGQVNTEAFF; CDR3nt: TGTGCCAGCAGCCCCCGGGGGCAGGTGAACACTGAAGCTTTCTTT
abundance: few; d_gene: TRBD1; v_gene: TRBV6-1; j_gene: TRBJ1-3; CDR3aa: CASSSTGHGNTIYF; CDR3nt: TGTGCCAGCAGCTCGACAGGGCATGGAAACACCATATATTTT
abundance: many; d_gene: NA; v_gene: TRBV11-2; j_gene: TRBJ2-3; CDR3aa: CASSLTSAKRDTQYF; CDR3nt: TGTGCCAGCAGCTTAACGTCCGCGAAGCGGGATACGCAGTATTTT
abundance: many; d_gene: NA; v_gene: TRBV30; j_gene: TRBJ1-1; CDR3aa: CAWRVGVNKNTEAFF; CDR3nt: TGTGCCTGGAGGGTTGGGGTCAATAAGAACACTGAAGCTTTCTTT
abundance: many; d_gene: TRBD1; v_gene: TRBV2; j_gene: TRBJ1-4; CDR3aa: CASSVQGGMEKLFF; CDR3nt: TGTGCCAGCAGTGTACAGGGGGGGATGGAAAAACTGTTTTTT
abundance: NA; d_gene: NA; v_gene: TRBV3-1; j_gene: TRBJ2-5; CDR3aa: CASSPPVEGDQETQYF; CDR3nt: TGTGCCAGCAGCCCTCCGGTGGAGGGGGACCAAGAGACCCAGTACTTC
abundance: NA; d_gene: NA; v_gene: TRBV7-2; j_gene: TRBJ1-3; CDR3aa: CASSPSRVSGNTIYF; CDR3nt: TGTGCCAGCAGCCCCAGCAGGGTCTCTGGAAACACCATATATTTT
abundance: once; d_gene: NA; v_gene: TRBV24-1; j_gene: TRBJ2-1; CDR3aa: CATSDSLMSSYNEQFF; CDR3nt: TGTGCCACCAGTGATTCCCTAATGAGCTCCTACAATGAGCAGTTCTTC
abundance: many; d_gene: NA; v_gene: TRBV20-1; j_gene: TRBJ2-3; CDR3aa: CSARDLSSTDTQYF; CDR3nt: TGCAGTGCTAGAGATCTTAGTAGCACAGATACGCAGTATTTT
abundance: many; d_gene: NA; v_gene: TRBV3-1; j_gene: TRBJ1-2; CDR3aa: CASSQEARLSRGYTF; CDR3nt: TGTGCCAGCAGCCAAGAAGCGCGGCTATCTAGGGGCTACACCTTC
abundance: many; d_gene: TRBD2; v_gene: TRBV5-1; j_gene: TRBJ2-1; CDR3aa: CASSLRQTLAGGHEQFF; CDR3nt: TGCGCCAGCAGCTTAAGACAGACTCTAGCGGGAGGACATGAGCAGTTCTTC
abundance: NA; d_gene: TRBD2; v_gene: TRBV7-8; j_gene: TRBJ2-1; CDR3aa: CASSLDRRGLAGVDEQFF; CDR3nt: TGTGCCAGCAGCTTAGACCGACGCGGACTAGCGGGAGTCGATGAGCAGTTCTTC
abundance: NA; d_gene: TRBD2; v_gene: TRBV9; j_gene: TRBJ2-2; CDR3aa: CASSASTSGNTGELFF; CDR3nt: TGTGCCAGCAGCGCTTCGACTAGCGGAAACACCGGGGAGCTGTTTTTT